This entry features one T cell receptor (beta chain) sequence. Its antigen is not identified. The data belong to a study of T cell responses to AZD1222 COVID-19 vaccine. Study findings and constraints: Distributed over spike, vaccine-associated CD4 TCRs predominated at 160-218 and 743-854. As reported, nearly half of all spike-specific TCRs target variant regions that are unmutated. Most donors were white British, females outnumbered males, and clonal diversity was possibly underestimated. Just five to seven people given AZD1222 tested seropositive at baseline.

Sequencing used immunoSEQ multiplex PCR; TCRdb keeps in-frame clones, though not all of them. In the table there are approximately 94,000 clones, less than 90% of which are singletons. The CDR3 covers 15 residues. Germline loops: CDR1 SGHAT, CDR2 FQNNGV. V lost 6 bases, J lost 2 bases, and 17 bases lay in between. The origin of this receptor is an adult in good health. This chain joins TRBV11-2 and TRBJ2-7; weak D call: TRBD2 (8 bases). This specimen was peripheral blood, taken on day 0 of AZD1222 vaccination. CDR3 nucleotides: TGTGCCAGCAGGATAGCGGGGACAGTTGCCTACGAGCAGTACTTC. Encoded protein: CASRIAGTVAYEQYF.